A selection of T cell receptor beta chains follows, all from one sample in a study of blood T cells in healthy people across ages. A single record per CDR3 protein comes from TCRdb applying MiXCR to the 5' RACE reads. This repertoire shows hundreds of thousands of distinct CDR3 sequences, under 25% found once; its top ten account for 3.5% to 4%. Sequenced material: blood. The source is a man between 65 and 85 years old in good health. CDR3s include the opening cysteine and the closing phenylalanine or tryptophan. The order of the fields is clone size, D gene, V gene, J gene, CDR3 protein, CDR3 DNA. D genes are given only for firm matches. Some rows mark clone size as missing; the rest say once, few, many or name a class of expanded clone.

-,TRBD1,TRBV3-1,TRBJ1-6,CASRRTGGADNSPLHF,TGTGCCAGCAGACGGACAGGGGGCGCCGATAATTCACCCCTCCACTTT
few,-,TRBV29-1,TRBJ2-7,CRLGENYEQYF,TGCAGGTTGGGGGAGAACTACGAGCAGTACTTC
-,TRBD2,TRBV12-3/TRBV12-4,TRBJ2-1,CASSWTRFEQFF,TGTGCCAGCAGTTGGACTAGATTTGAGCAGTTCTTC
few,-,TRBV5-8,TRBJ2-6,CASSLAQGANVLTF,TGTGCCAGCAGCTTGGCCCAGGGCGCCAACGTCCTGACTTTC
-,-,TRBV4-3,TRBJ2-5,CASSQNRVETQYF,TGCGCCAGCAGCCAAAACAGGGTGGAGACCCAGTACTTC
-,TRBD2,TRBV4-1,TRBJ2-2,CASSQAPGTSVTNTGELFF,TGCGCCAGCAGCCAAGCTCCTGGGACTAGCGTAACGAACACCGGGGAGCTGTTTTTT
-,TRBD1,TRBV12-3/TRBV12-4,TRBJ1-5,CASKGTVNQPQHF,TGTGCCAGCAAAGGGACAGTCAATCAGCCCCAGCATTTT
-,TRBD1,TRBV7-2,TRBJ2-6,CASSLGSLRRGSGANVLTF,TGTGCCAGCAGCTTAGGGTCTCTCCGCAGGGGGTCTGGGGCCAACGTCCTGACTTTC
few,-,TRBV20-1,TRBJ2-7,CSARVRDNYEQYF,TGCAGTGCTAGAGTGCGGGATAACTACGAGCAGTACTTC
-,-,TRBV15,TRBJ2-3,CATSPLDVRGTDTQYF,TGTGCCACCAGCCCCCTCGATGTGAGGGGCACAGATACGCAGTATTTT
-,TRBD2,TRBV3-1,TRBJ2-1,CASSQAVGLAGGEQFF,TGTGCCAGCAGCCAAGCAGTCGGACTAGCGGGAGGTGAGCAGTTCTTC
-,TRBD2,TRBV6-5,TRBJ2-1,CASSYMTSGYNEQFF,TGTGCCAGCAGTTACATGACTAGCGGGTACAATGAGCAGTTCTTC
-,-,TRBV2,TRBJ2-4,CASSEASGISKNIQYF,TGTGCCAGCAGTGAGGCCTCAGGGATTTCCAAAAACATTCAGTACTTC
-,-,TRBV12-3/TRBV12-4,TRBJ1-1,CAGNQGWTEAFF,TGTGCCGGCAATCAGGGGTGGACTGAAGCTTTCTTT
few,-,TRBV29-1,TRBJ1-4,CSVAGPVGNEKLFF,TGCAGCGTTGCCGGTCCCGTAGGGAATGAAAAACTGTTTTTT
few,TRBD1,TRBV20-1,TRBJ2-1,CSAREDRGTYNEQFF,TGCAGTGCTAGAGAGGACAGGGGGACCTACAATGAGCAGTTCTTC
-,-,TRBV29-1,TRBJ2-7,CSVEETGTYEQYF,TGCAGCGTTGAAGAAACAGGGACCTACGAGCAGTACTTC
-,-,TRBV6-6,TRBJ2-6,CAYDGGSGANVLTF,TGTGCCTACGACGGAGGCTCTGGGGCCAACGTCCTGACTTTC
few,TRBD2,TRBV12-5,TRBJ2-1,CASGSLAGGPWEQFF,TGTGCTAGTGGTTCACTAGCGGGAGGGCCTTGGGAGCAGTTCTTC
-,TRBD2,TRBV29-1,TRBJ2-2,CSVEVRTSGHGGAGELFF,TGCAGCGTTGAAGTCAGAACTAGCGGGCACGGTGGGGCCGGGGAGCTGTTTTTT
few,TRBD1,TRBV19,TRBJ2-5,CASGTVQETQYF,TGTGCCAGCGGGACAGTTCAAGAGACCCAGTACTTC
-,-,TRBV7-9,TRBJ2-3,CASSLSAPTDTQYF,TGTGCCAGCAGCTTAAGTGCTCCCACAGATACGCAGTATTTT
-,-,TRBV27,TRBJ1-1,CASSLGLSIRGSTEAFF,TGTGCCAGCAGTTTAGGATTGTCTATAAGAGGGAGCACTGAAGCTTTCTTT
-,-,TRBV29-1,TRBJ2-6,CSVGDLSGANVLTF,TGCAGCGTGGGGGACCTGTCTGGGGCCAACGTCCTGACTTTC
-,TRBD2,TRBV10-3,TRBJ2-7,CAISRTSGRHEQYF,TGTGCCATCAGCCGGACTAGCGGGAGACACGAGCAGTACTTC
-,TRBD2,TRBV5-1,TRBJ2-1,CASSSLAGDGYNEQFF,TGCGCCAGCAGCTCCCTAGCGGGAGACGGCTACAATGAGCAGTTCTTC
-,-,TRBV10-3,TRBJ2-3,CAISESEDSHTQYF,TGTGCCATCAGTGAGTCAGAGGACAGCCATACGCAGTATTTT
many,-,TRBV18,TRBJ2-3,CASSPREDTQYF,TGTGCCAGCAGCCCCCGGGAAGATACGCAGTATTTT
few,-,TRBV18,TRBJ1-5,CASSSPSRVGNQPQHF,TGTGCCAGCTCCTCACCTTCACGGGTTGGCAATCAGCCCCAGCATTTT
few,-,TRBV7-2,TRBJ2-7,CASSLAHKGSGEQYF,TGTGCCAGCAGCTTAGCGCATAAGGGCTCGGGCGAGCAGTACTTC
few,-,TRBV6-5,TRBJ2-6,CASNQGSGANVLTF,TGTGCCAGCAACCAGGGTTCTGGGGCCAACGTCCTGACTTTC
once,TRBD2,TRBV19,TRBJ2-3,CASSIDGRSSDTQYF,TGTGCCAGTAGTATTGACGGGAGGTCATCAGATACGCAGTATTTT
-,-,TRBV5-5,TRBJ1-1,CASSLLRELNTEAFF,TGTGCCAGCAGCTTGCTGAGGGAACTGAACACTGAAGCTTTCTTT
few,-,TRBV20-1,TRBJ2-1,CSAEQVDEQFF,TGCAGTGCCGAACAGGTCGATGAGCAGTTCTTC
few,-,TRBV13,TRBJ1-3,CASSLGRAVTSGNTIYF,TGTGCCAGCAGCTTAGGCCGGGCAGTTACCTCTGGAAACACCATATATTTT
many,-,TRBV4-2,TRBJ2-6,CASSQDLLVSGANVLTF,TGTGCCAGCAGCCAAGATTTACTAGTCTCTGGGGCCAACGTCCTGACTTTC
few,TRBD2,TRBV10-2,TRBJ2-7,CASSELPGLVYEQYF,TGCGCCAGCAGTGAGCTACCCGGACTAGTGTACGAGCAGTACTTC
-,TRBD1,TRBV5-1,TRBJ2-5,CASSQQGLQETQYF,TGCGCCAGCAGCCAACAGGGGCTACAAGAGACCCAGTACTTC
few,TRBD2,TRBV28,TRBJ2-5,CASRVRTSGRLSLETQYF,TGTGCCAGCCGGGTTAGGACTAGCGGGAGATTAAGTCTGGAGACCCAGTACTTC
few,TRBD1,TRBV4-1,TRBJ2-2,CASSQWDRDISGGELFF,TGCGCCAGCAGCCAATGGGACAGGGATATAAGTGGCGGGGAGCTGTTTTTT